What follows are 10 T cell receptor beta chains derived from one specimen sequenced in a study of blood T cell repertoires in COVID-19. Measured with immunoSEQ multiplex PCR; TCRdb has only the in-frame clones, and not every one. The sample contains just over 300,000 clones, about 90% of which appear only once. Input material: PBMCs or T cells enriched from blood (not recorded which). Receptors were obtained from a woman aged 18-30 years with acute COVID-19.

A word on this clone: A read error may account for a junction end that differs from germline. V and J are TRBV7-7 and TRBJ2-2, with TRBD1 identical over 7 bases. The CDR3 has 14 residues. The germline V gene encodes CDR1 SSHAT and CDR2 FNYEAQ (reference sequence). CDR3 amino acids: CASSSRQGTGELFF. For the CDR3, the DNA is TGTGCTAGCAGCTCGAGACAGGGCACCGGGGAGCTGTTTTTT.

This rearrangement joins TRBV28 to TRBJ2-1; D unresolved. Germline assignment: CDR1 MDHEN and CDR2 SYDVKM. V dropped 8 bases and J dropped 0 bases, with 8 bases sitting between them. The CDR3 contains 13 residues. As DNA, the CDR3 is TGTGCCAGCTTGCCGAGCTCCTACAATGAGCAGTTCTTC. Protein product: CASLPSSYNEQFF.

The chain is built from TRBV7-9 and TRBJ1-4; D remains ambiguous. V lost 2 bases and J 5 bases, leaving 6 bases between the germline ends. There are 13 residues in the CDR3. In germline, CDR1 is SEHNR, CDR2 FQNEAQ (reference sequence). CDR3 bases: TGTGCCAGCAGCTTAAGCATGAATGAAAAACTGTTTTTT. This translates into CASSLSMNEKLFF.

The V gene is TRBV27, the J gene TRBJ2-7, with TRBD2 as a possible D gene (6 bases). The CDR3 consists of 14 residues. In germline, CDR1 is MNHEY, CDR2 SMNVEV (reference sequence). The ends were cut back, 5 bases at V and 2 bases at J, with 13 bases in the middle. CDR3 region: CASSPQRAPYEQYF. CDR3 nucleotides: TGTGCCAGCAGTCCTCAGCGGGCCCCCTACGAGCAGTACTTC.

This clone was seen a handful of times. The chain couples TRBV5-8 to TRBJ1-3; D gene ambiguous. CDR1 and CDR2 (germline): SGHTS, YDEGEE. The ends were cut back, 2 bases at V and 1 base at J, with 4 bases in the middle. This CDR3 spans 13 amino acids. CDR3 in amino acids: CASSFGSGNTIYF. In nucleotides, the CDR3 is TGTGCCAGCAGCTTCGGGTCTGGAAACACCATATATTTT.

The CDR3 DNA is TGTGCCAGCAGCCAAGATTCTAAGGGACTAGCGGAGCAGTACTTC. Its translation: CASSQDSKGLAEQYF. The chain carries TRBV14 and TRBJ2-7; 10 bases match TRBD2. V lost 0 bases, J lost 7 bases, and 6 bases stayed unmatched. CDR3 length: 15 residues. Germline-derived CDR1 and CDR2 are SGHDN and FVKESK.

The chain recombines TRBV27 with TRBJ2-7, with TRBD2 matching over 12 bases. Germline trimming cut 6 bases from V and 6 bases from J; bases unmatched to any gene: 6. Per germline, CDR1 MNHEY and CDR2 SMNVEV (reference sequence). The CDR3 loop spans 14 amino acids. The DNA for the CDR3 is TGTGCCAGCAGCACCGGGACTAGCGGGCTCGAGCAGTACTTC. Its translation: CASSTGTSGLEQYF.

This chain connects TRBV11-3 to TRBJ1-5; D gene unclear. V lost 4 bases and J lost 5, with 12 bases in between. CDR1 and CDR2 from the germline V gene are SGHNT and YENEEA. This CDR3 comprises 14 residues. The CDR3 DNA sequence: TGTGCCAGCAGCTCAGAGCCAGAATATCAGCCCCAGCATTTT. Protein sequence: CASSSEPEYQPQHF.

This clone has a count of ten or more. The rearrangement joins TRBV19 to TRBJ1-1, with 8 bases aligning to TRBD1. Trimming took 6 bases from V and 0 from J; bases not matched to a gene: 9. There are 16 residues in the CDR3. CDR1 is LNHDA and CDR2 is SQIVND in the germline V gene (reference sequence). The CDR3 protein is CASSLITQGVNTEAFF. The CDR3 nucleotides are TGTGCCAGTAGCCTAATTACACAGGGGGTGAACACTGAAGCTTTCTTT. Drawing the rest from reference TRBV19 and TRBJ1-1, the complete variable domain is DGGITQSPKYLFRKEGQNVTLSCEQNLNHDAMYWYRQDPGQGLRLIYYSQIVNDFQKGDIAEGYSVSREKKESFPLTVTSAQKNPTAFYLCASSLITQGVNTEAFFGQGTRLTVV.

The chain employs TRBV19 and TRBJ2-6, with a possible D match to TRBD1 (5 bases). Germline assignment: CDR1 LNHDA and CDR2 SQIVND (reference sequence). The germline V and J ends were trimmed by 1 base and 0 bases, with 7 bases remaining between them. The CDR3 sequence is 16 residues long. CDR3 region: CASSIGTTSGANVLTF. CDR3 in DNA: TGTGCCAGTAGTATAGGGACAACCTCTGGGGCCAACGTCCTGACTTTC.